The source of this T cell receptor (beta chain) is a study of STAT5B mutations in CD4+ large granular lymphocyte leukemia. Using immunoSEQ multiplex PCR, the repertoire was profiled, and TCRdb retains in-frame clones only, with some absent. The table has roughly 24,000 clones, 55% to 75% seen once; the top ten hold about 0.6%. The CDR3 has 15 residues. Trimming took off 7 bases at V and 2 bases at J, with 18 bases between the two ends. Germline lookup yields CDR1 MNHEY and CDR2 SMNVEV (reference sequence). The chain couples TRBV27 to TRBJ2-7; D is perhaps TRBD1 (6 bases). Sequencing input: CD4+ T cells from blood buffy coats. This TCR came from a human donor in good health. The CDR3 DNA reads as TGTGCCAGCAAAATCATGATGGACAGACCCTACGAGCAGTACTTC. The encoded protein is CASKIMMDRPYEQYF.